A single sample is the source of the 21 T cell receptor beta chains below, sequenced in a study of shared clonotypes between healthy human individuals. Method: immunoSEQ multiplex PCR; TCRdb's copy keeps in-frame clones and lacks some. The data hold about 1.5 million clones, with 98% observed a single time. The sequenced sample consisted of naive CD4+ T cells sorted from blood. As to subset: CD45RA+ positively selected. These receptors came from a man aged 30 to 39 in good health.

In this sample, this clone turned up a few times. The junction shows a germline mismatch at one end, possibly a read error. The chain has TRBV7-7 and TRBJ2-2; D ambiguous. The CDR3 is made up of 18 amino acids. Per germline, CDR1 SSHAT and CDR2 FNYEAQ (reference sequence). The DNA of the CDR3 is TGTGCTAGCAGCAGCCGGGTACCTCCCGATCCCCTCCGGGGGGAGCTGTTTTTT. It translates to CASSSRVPPDPLRGELFF.

The chain has TRBV18 and TRBJ2-5, with 7 bases aligning to TRBD1. Trimming cost V 8 bases and J 2 bases; bases outside gene matches: 8. Per germline, CDR1 KGHSH and CDR2 LQKENI. This CDR3 is 14 amino acids long. The CDR3 region is CASQTTTGQETQYF. The CDR3 DNA follows: TGTGCCAGCCAGACAACGACAGGGCAAGAGACCCAGTACTTC.

The rearrangement uses TRBV5-6 and TRBJ2-3; perhaps TRBD1 as D (5 bases). This CDR3 region has 15 residues. CDR1 is SGHDT and CDR2 is YYEEEE in the germline V gene. Trimming left V 2 bases short and J 2 bases short, with 12 bases between. The CDR3 is CASSFADSSTDTQYF. DNA of the CDR3: TGTGCCAGCAGCTTTGCCGACAGTTCCACAGATACGCAGTATTTT.

The chain combines TRBV5-1 with TRBJ2-5; 9 bases map to TRBD1. CDR3 length equals 15 residues. Losses at the gene ends were 6 bases for V and 4 bases for J; bases not matched to a gene: 10. From germline, CDR1 is SGHRS and CDR2 YFSETQ. The CDR3 reads CASTAGTGSRETQYF. As DNA, the CDR3 is TGCGCCAGCACCGCCGGGACAGGGTCGCGAGAGACCCAGTACTTC.

This chain links TRBV11-2 with TRBJ2-7; a weak D match, TRBD2 (5 bases). V was clipped by 2 bases and J by 0 bases, with 11 bases between them. Germline CDR1 is SGHAT and CDR2 is FQNNGV. This CDR3 is built from 15 residues. CDR3 region: CASSLTDFSSYEQYF. The CDR3 DNA is TGTGCCAGCAGCTTAACGGACTTTTCCTCCTACGAGCAGTACTTC. Combining the CDR3 with reference TRBV11-2 and TRBJ2-7 gives the whole variable domain EAGVAQSPRYKIIEKRQSVAFWCNPISGHATLYWYQQILGQGPKLLIQFQNNGVVDDSQLPKDRFSAERLKGVDSTLKIQPAKLEDSAVYLCASSLTDFSSYEQYFGPGTRLTVT.

The chain links TRBV6-5 to TRBJ1-1, with D uncertain. This CDR3 is 15 amino acids long. The ends were cut back, 6 bases at V and 1 base at J, with 15 bases in the middle. The germline V gene has CDR1 MNHEY and CDR2 SVGAGI. The CDR3 here is CASRWSALRNTEAFF. DNA for the CDR3: TGTGCCAGCAGATGGAGTGCTTTACGGAACACTGAAGCTTTCTTT.

In its sample, this clone was seen once. The CDR3 DNA sequence: TGTGCCAGCAGCTTCGTGGGGCTAGCCGACAATGAGCAGTTCTTC. Translating gives CASSFVGLADNEQFF. The rearrangement uses TRBV6-5 and TRBJ2-1; perhaps D is TRBD1 or TRBD2 (5 bases each). CDR3 length: 15 amino acids. Germline V gene data show CDR1 as MNHEY and CDR2 as SVGAGI. Trimming stripped 6 bases from V and 5 bases from J, with 17 bases between.

The V call is TRBV10-3, the J call TRBJ1-5, with D perhaps matching TRBD1 (5 bases). V shed 5 bases and J shed 6 bases, with 23 bases lying between them. Germline V gives CDR1 ENHRY, CDR2 SYGVKD. This CDR3 is built from 17 residues. CDR3 nucleotides: TGTGCCATCAGTCTGGGGGAGTGGCAGGGAGGAGGTCAGCCCCAGCATTTT. It encodes CAISLGEWQGGGQPQHF.

The rearrangement joins TRBV28 to TRBJ2-7; D is possibly TRBD1 (5 bases). The CDR3 has 15 amino acids. Trimming removed 3 bases from V and 5 bases from J, with 17 bases in between. CDR1 and CDR2 (germline): MDHEN, SYDVKM. Written as DNA, the CDR3 is TGTGCCAGCAGTTTGGGGCGGCCGCCTTGGGACGAGCAGTACTTC. Encoded protein: CASSLGRPPWDEQYF. Drawing the rest from reference TRBV28 and TRBJ2-7, the complete variable domain is DVKVTQSSRYLVKRTGEKVFLECVQDMDHENMFWYRQDPGLGLRLIYFSYDVKMKEKGDIPEGYSVSREKKERFSLILESASTNQTSMYLCASSLGRPPWDEQYFGPGTRLTVT.

The V call is TRBV7-2, the J call TRBJ2-1; TRBD2 agrees at 13 bases. V was pared by 4 bases and J by 10 bases, with 13 bases of the junction left unmatched. Germline-derived CDR1 and CDR2 are SGHTA and FQGNSA. This CDR3 is built from 17 residues. Written as DNA, the CDR3 is TGTGCCAGCAGCTCCAGACTAGCGGGAGGCGGCTTGAACGAGCAGTTCTTC. Its translation is CASSSRLAGGGLNEQFF.

The chain carries TRBV5-4 and TRBJ2-6; D gene uncertain. From germline, CDR1 is SGHNT and CDR2 YYREEE (reference sequence). The length of the CDR3 is 16 residues. V lost 0 bases and J 0 bases, leaving 7 bases between the germline ends. In nucleotides, the CDR3 is TGTGCCAGCAGCTTGGACGTTGTCTCTGGGGCCAACGTCCTGACTTTC. It translates to CASSLDVVSGANVLTF. Full variable domain (outside the CDR3, taken from reference TRBV5-4 and TRBJ2-6): ETGVTQSPTHLIKTRGQQVTLRCSSQSGHNTVSWYQQALGQGPQFIFQYYREEENGRGNFPPRFSGLQFPNYSSELNVNALELDDSALYLCASSLDVVSGANVLTFGAGSRLTVL.

The chain links TRBV5-1 to TRBJ1-1; D is uncertain. This CDR3 region has 14 residues. The ends were cut back, 0 bases at V and 9 bases at J, with 15 bases in the middle. CDR1 is SGHRS and CDR2 is YFSETQ in the germline V gene. CDR3 coding DNA: TGCGCCAGCAGCTTGGAGGTCCCACTGTACAAAGCTTTCTTT. This sequence encodes CASSLEVPLYKAFF.

In DNA, the CDR3 is TGCGCCAGCAGTGAGAGGACAATCAACGTAGATACGCAGTATTTT. This sequence encodes CASSERTINVDTQYF. The V and J genes are TRBV10-1 and TRBJ2-3; D is possibly TRBD1 (5 bases). This CDR3 is built from 15 residues. The ends were cut back, 2 bases at V and 5 bases at J, with 14 bases in the middle. Germline V CDR1 and CDR2: WNHNN, SYGVQD (reference sequence).

The chain employs TRBV27 and TRBJ1-4; D not certain. This CDR3 region has 13 residues. Germline V gene lookup returns CDR1 MNHEY and CDR2 SMNVEV (reference sequence). Trimming left V 2 bases short and J 6 bases short, with 7 bases between. DNA of the CDR3: TGTGCCAGCAGTTTAACGTTGGATGAAAAACTGTTTTTT. Translated: CASSLTLDEKLFF. The full variable domain, in which reference TRBV27 and TRBJ1-4 provide the parts outside the CDR3, is EAQVTQNPRYLITVTGKKLTVTCSQNMNHEYMSWYRQDPGLGLRQIYYSMNVEVTDKGDVPEGYKVSRKEKRNFPLILESPSPNQTSLYFCASSLTLDEKLFFGSGTQLSVL.

The V gene is TRBV29-1, the J gene TRBJ2-1; 7 nucleotides line up with TRBD1. The CDR3 runs to 12 residues. The J segment lost 8 bases and the V segment lost 7 bases, leaving 8 bases of the junction unmatched. The V gene's germline CDR1 is SQVTM and CDR2 ANQGSEA. CDR3: CSAGTVLDEQFF. The CDR3 DNA reads TGCAGCGCAGGGACAGTTCTCGATGAGCAGTTCTTC.

The chain carries TRBV5-1 and TRBJ1-5, with 10 bases that match TRBD1. V shed 5 bases, J shed 2 bases, and the junction held 7 bases outside the gene matches. This CDR3 region has 16 residues. Germline lookup yields CDR1 SGHRS and CDR2 YFSETQ. The CDR3 here is CASSVSGTGGNQPQHF. In DNA form, the CDR3 reads TGCGCCAGCAGTGTGTCCGGGACAGGGGGCAATCAGCCCCAGCATTTT.

The V and J genes are TRBV27 and TRBJ2-7; D is perhaps TRBD2 (5 bases). Trimming stripped 10 bases from V and 5 bases from J, with 24 bases between. There are 15 residues in the CDR3. Germline CDR1 is MNHEY and CDR2 is SMNVEV (reference sequence). This CDR3 is CANDGVSRSVDEQYF. The CDR3 region has the DNA TGTGCCAACGACGGGGTCTCACGAAGCGTCGACGAGCAGTACTTC.

Concerning this clone: In the same sample, other DNA sequences code for this CDR3. The chain carries TRBV6-5 and TRBJ2-3; no clear D. Germline values: CDR1 MNHEY, CDR2 SVGAGI. V lost 4 bases and J lost 0, with 5 bases in between. The CDR3 consists of 13 residues. The CDR3 sequence is CASSSLSTDTQYF. The CDR3, as DNA: TGTGCCAGCAGTTCCCTTAGCACAGATACGCAGTATTTT.

Note on this clone: The same CDR3 can be traced to other DNA sequences in this sample. The chain recombines TRBV4-3 with TRBJ2-7; D tentatively reads TRBD1 or TRBD2 (5 bases each). V was trimmed by 0 bases and J by 1 base, leaving 7 bases between them. Germline CDR1 LGHNA, CDR2 YSLEER. The CDR3 is 14 amino acids. The DNA of the CDR3 is TGCGCCAGCAGCCAAGATGGGACGTCCTACGAGCAGTACTTC. Its protein product is CASSQDGTSYEQYF.

The CDR3 sequence is CASSLSILAANSPLHF. CDR3 DNA sequence: TGTGCCAGCTCACTCAGCATACTGGCTGCTAATTCACCCCTCCACTTT. The chain uses TRBV18 and TRBJ1-6; D is unresolved. The CDR3 totals 16 residues. Between the trimmed V and J ends, which lost 4 bases and 6 bases, there was a span of 16 bases. Germline V gene sequence: CDR1 KGHSH, CDR2 LQKENI. The full variable domain, with the rest looked up from reference TRBV18 and TRBJ1-6, is NAGVMQNPRHLVRRRGQEARLRCSPMKGHSHVYWYRQLPEEGLKFMVYLQKENIIDESGMPKERFSAEFPKEGPSILRIQQVVRGDSAAYFCASSLSILAANSPLHFGNGTRLTVT.

CDR3: CASIPGTAGNQPQHF. The CDR3 DNA is TGTGCCAGCATACCCGGGACAGCGGGCAATCAGCCCCAGCATTTT. This chain links TRBV6-6 with TRBJ1-5; TRBD1 agrees at 7 bases. V shed 7 bases, J shed 2 bases, and the junction held 8 bases outside the gene matches. In germline, CDR1 is MNHNY, CDR2 SVGAGI (reference sequence). The CDR3 extends over 15 amino acids.